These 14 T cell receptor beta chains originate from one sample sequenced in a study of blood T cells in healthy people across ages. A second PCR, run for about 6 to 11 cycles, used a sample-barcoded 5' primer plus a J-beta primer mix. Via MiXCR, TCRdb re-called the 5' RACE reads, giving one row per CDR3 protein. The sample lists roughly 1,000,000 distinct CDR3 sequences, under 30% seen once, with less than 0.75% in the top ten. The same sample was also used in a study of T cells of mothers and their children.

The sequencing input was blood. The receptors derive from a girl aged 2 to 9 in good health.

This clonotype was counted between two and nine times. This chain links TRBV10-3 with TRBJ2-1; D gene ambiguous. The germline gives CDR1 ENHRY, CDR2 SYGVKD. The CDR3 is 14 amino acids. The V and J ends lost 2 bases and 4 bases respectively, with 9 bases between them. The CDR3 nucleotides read TGTGCCATCAGTGAGAGGCCCATTTACAATGAGCAGTTCTTC. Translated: CAISERPIYNEQFF.

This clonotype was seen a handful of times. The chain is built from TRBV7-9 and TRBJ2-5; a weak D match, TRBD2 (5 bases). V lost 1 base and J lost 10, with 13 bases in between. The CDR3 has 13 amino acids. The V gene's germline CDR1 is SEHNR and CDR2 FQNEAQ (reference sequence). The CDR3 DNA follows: TGTGCCAGCAGCTTAGTGTCCGGGAATGACCAGTACTTC. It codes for CASSLVSGNDQYF.

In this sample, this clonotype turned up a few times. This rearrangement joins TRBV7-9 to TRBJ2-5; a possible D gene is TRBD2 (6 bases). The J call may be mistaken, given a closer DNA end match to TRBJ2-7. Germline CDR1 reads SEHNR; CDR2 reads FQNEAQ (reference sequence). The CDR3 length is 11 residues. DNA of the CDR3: TGTGCCAGTGGCGGAGGGAACGAGCAGTACTTC. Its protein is CASGGGNEQYF.

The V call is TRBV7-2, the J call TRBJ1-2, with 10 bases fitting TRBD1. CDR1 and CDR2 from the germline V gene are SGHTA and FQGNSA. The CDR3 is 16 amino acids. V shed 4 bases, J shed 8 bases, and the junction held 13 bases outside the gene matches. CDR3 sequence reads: CASSSRTGGGAEGYTF. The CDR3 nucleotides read TGTGCCAGCAGCTCCCGGACAGGGGGGGGAGCAGAAGGCTACACCTTC.

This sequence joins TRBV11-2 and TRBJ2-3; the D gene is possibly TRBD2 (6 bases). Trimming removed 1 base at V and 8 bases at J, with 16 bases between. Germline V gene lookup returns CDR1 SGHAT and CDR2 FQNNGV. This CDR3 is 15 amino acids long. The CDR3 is CASSLVSGLRGTQYF. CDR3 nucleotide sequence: TGTGCCAGCAGCTTAGTAAGCGGGCTAAGGGGTACGCAGTATTTT.

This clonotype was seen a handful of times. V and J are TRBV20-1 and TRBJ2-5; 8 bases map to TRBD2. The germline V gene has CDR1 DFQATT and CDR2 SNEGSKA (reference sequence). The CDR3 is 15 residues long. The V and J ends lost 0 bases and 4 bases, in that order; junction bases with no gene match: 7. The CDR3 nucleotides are TGCAGTGCTAGAGATTTAGCGGGAAGCTTAGAGACCCAGTACTTC. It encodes CSARDLAGSLETQYF.

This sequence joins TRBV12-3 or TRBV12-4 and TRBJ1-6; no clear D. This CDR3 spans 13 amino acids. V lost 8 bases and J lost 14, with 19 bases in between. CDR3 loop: CASRAHGTGALHF. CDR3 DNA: TGTGCCAGCCGGGCCCACGGAACCGGCGCCCTCCACTTT.

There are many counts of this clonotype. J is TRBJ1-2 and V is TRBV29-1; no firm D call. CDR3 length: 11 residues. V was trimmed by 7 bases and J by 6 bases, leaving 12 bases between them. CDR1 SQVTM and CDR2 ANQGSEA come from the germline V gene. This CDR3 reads CSAGPRDGYTF. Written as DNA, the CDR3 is TGCAGCGCCGGTCCTCGGGATGGCTACACCTTC.

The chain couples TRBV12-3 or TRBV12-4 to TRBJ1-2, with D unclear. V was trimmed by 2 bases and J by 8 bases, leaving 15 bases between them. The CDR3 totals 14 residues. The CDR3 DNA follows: TGTGCCAGCAGTTTATTGCGACGGAGGGAGGGCTACACCTTC. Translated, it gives CASSLLRRREGYTF.

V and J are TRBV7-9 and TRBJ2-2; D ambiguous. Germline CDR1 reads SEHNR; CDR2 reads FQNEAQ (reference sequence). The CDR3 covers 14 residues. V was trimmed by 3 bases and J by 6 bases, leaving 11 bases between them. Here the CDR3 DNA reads TGTGCCAGCAGCTTCATCGAAAATCCCGGGGAGCTGTTTTTT. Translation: CASSFIENPGELFF.

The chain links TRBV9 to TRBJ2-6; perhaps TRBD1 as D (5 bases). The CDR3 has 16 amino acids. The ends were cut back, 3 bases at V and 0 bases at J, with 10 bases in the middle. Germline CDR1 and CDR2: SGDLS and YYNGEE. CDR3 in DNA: TGTGCCAGCAGCGCAGACAGAGACTCTGGGGCCAACGTCCTGACTTTC. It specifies CASSADRDSGANVLTF.

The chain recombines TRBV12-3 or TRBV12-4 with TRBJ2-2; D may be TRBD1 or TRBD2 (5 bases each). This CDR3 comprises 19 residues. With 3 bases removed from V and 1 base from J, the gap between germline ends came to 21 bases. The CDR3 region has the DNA TGTGCCAGCAGTTTCACAAACCCGGGGCCGGAGGAGAACACCGGGGAGCTGTTTTTT. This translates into CASSFTNPGPEENTGELFF.

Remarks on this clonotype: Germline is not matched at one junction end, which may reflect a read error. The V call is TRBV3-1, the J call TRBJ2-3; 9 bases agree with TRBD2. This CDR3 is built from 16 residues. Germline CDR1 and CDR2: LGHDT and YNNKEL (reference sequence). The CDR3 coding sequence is TGTGCCAGCAGCCCGGGACTAGCCCCGCTCACAGATATGCAGTATTTT. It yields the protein CASSPGLAPLTDMQYF.

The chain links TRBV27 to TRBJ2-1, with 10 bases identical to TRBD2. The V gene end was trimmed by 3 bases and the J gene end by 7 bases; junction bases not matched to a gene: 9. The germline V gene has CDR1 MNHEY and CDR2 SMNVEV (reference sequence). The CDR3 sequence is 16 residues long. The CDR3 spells CASSFPGGLAVNEQFF. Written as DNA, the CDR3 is TGTGCCAGCAGTTTCCCCGGTGGACTAGCGGTGAATGAGCAGTTCTTC.